The 20 T cell receptor beta chains below all came from one sample that was sequenced in a study of blood T cell repertoires in COVID-19. Sequenced by immunoSEQ multiplex PCR; TCRdb stores in-frame clones only, minus some. The sample records fewer than 300,000 clones, more than 80% being singletons. Sequenced input: PBMCs or T cells enriched from blood (not recorded which). The receptors shown here come from a woman aged 25 to 39 who had recovered from COVID-19.

The chain combines TRBV7-9 with TRBJ2-7; TRBD2 matches at 9 bases. Germline V gene data show CDR1 as SEHNR and CDR2 as FQNEAQ (reference sequence). Trimming at V came to 5 bases and at J to 2 bases, leaving 7 bases not matched to a gene. The length of the CDR3 is 15 residues. CDR3 protein: CASSISGSSPYEQYF. CDR3 DNA: TGTGCCAGCAGCATTAGCGGGAGTTCTCCCTACGAGCAGTACTTC.

V is TRBV19 and J is TRBJ1-1, with TRBD1 matching 7 bases. The V gene end was trimmed by 5 bases and the J gene end by 3 bases; junction bases not matched to a gene: 6. This CDR3 is built from 14 residues. The germline gives CDR1 LNHDA, CDR2 SQIVND (reference sequence). CDR3 protein: CASSQTGFDTEAFF. CDR3 DNA: TGTGCCAGTAGTCAGACAGGGTTTGACACTGAAGCTTTCTTT.

The rearrangement links TRBV7-9 to TRBJ2-3; D call uncertain. Germline V gene data show CDR1 as SEHNR and CDR2 as FQNEAQ (reference sequence). V dropped 8 bases and J dropped 4 bases, with 7 bases sitting between them. This CDR3 has 11 residues. CDR3: CASLIADTQYF. CDR3 DNA: TGTGCCAGCTTGATAGCAGATACGCAGTATTTT.

The chain has TRBV7-8 and TRBJ2-1, with 7 bases matching TRBD2. Trimming took 3 bases from V and 4 from J; bases not matched to a gene: 6. The germline CDR1 and CDR2 sequences are SGHVS and FQNEAQ. The CDR3 spans 15 residues. The CDR3, as DNA: TGTGCCAGCAGCTTTACGCTAGCGGTTTACAATGAGCAGTTCTTC. Translation gives CASSFTLAVYNEQFF.

This chain links TRBV27 with TRBJ1-3; D perhaps matches TRBD1 (5 bases). CDR3 length equals 15 residues. The germline V and J ends were trimmed by 3 bases and 0 bases, with 9 bases remaining between them. CDR1 and CDR2 from the germline V gene are MNHEY and SMNVEV (reference sequence). The CDR3 sequence is CASSFQGSSGNTIYF. The CDR3 DNA reads TGTGCCAGCAGTTTCCAGGGTAGCTCTGGAAACACCATATATTTT.

The V gene is TRBV9, the J gene TRBJ2-7; 7 nucleotides align to TRBD1. Trimming removed 0 bases from V and 2 bases from J; junction bases left unmatched: 5. This CDR3 has 15 amino acids. In germline, CDR1 is SGDLS, CDR2 YYNGEE. The CDR3 loop is CASSVEAGGPYEQYF. The CDR3 nucleotides read TGTGCCAGCAGCGTAGAGGCAGGGGGTCCCTACGAGCAGTACTTC.

V gene TRBV9 combines with J gene TRBJ2-7; D may be TRBD2 (5 bases). The V gene lost 3 bases and the J gene lost 1 base, with 8 bases spanning the gap. Germline V CDR1 and CDR2: SGDLS, YYNGEE. This CDR3 has 13 amino acids. Here the CDR3 DNA reads TGTGCCAGCAGCGATGACTATTCCTACGAGCAGTACTTC. This gives the protein CASSDDYSYEQYF.

The rearrangement uses TRBV7-9 and TRBJ2-5, with 8 bases fitting TRBD2. The CDR3 extends over 17 amino acids. The germline V gene encodes CDR1 SEHNR and CDR2 FQNEAQ (reference sequence). Unmatched junction bases numbered 12, after V lost 4 bases and J lost 2 bases. The CDR3 DNA follows: TGTGCCAGCAGCTCGCCCGAAACCGGGACTAGACAAGAGACCCAGTACTTC. Protein: CASSSPETGTRQETQYF.

This chain uses TRBV7-2 with TRBJ1-6; 9 bases are shared with TRBD1. The CDR3 consists of 14 residues. Germline CDR1 and CDR2: SGHTA and FQGNSA. V shed 6 bases, J shed 7 bases, and the junction held 4 bases outside the gene matches. The CDR3 region is CASRPGTGNSPLHF. In DNA, the CDR3 is TGTGCCAGCAGGCCCGGGACAGGGAATTCACCCCTCCACTTT.

The gene calls are TRBV19 and TRBJ1-5, with D perhaps matching TRBD1 (5 bases). The CDR3 totals 13 residues. CDR1 is LNHDA and CDR2 is SQIVND in the germline V gene (reference sequence). V was trimmed by 5 bases and J by 6 bases, leaving 11 bases between them. The CDR3 DNA reads TGTGCCAGTAGTCAGGGATTTGGTCAGCCCCAGCATTTT. Translating gives CASSQGFGQPQHF.

The V call is TRBV30, the J call TRBJ2-1; D perhaps matches TRBD1 (5 bases). The CDR3 spans 12 residues. Germline V gives CDR1 GTSNPN, CDR2 SVGIG (reference sequence). Trimming shortened V by 3 bases and J by 4 bases, and 7 bases separated the two germline ends. CDR3 coding DNA: TGTGCCTGGAGCCAGGGTTACAATGAGCAGTTCTTC. Translated, it gives CAWSQGYNEQFF.

J is TRBJ1-5 and V is TRBV18, with TRBD1 as a possible D gene (5 bases). The CDR3 is 12 residues long. The germline V and J ends were trimmed by 4 bases and 9 bases, with 10 bases remaining between them. Germline CDR1 is KGHSH and CDR2 is LQKENI. Here the CDR3 reads CASSLHGGPQHF. The CDR3 region has the DNA TGTGCCAGCTCACTTCACGGGGGGCCCCAGCATTTT.

This chain uses TRBV30 with TRBJ2-7; a possible D gene is TRBD2 (6 bases). The germline V and J ends were trimmed by 2 bases and 5 bases, with 22 bases remaining between them. CDR1 and CDR2 (germline): GTSNPN, SVGIG (reference sequence). The CDR3 contains 16 residues. CDR3 in DNA: TGTGCCTGGAGTCTCTTAGGGTTGGCGGGATACAACGAGCAGTACTTC. This sequence encodes CAWSLLGLAGYNEQYF.

This chain connects TRBV18 to TRBJ2-7; TRBD1 is a possible D gene (6 bases). Deletions cut 3 bases from V and 0 bases from J, with 12 bases between. This CDR3 comprises 15 residues. Germline CDR1 reads KGHSH; CDR2 reads LQKENI. The CDR3 spells CASSPLDRSSYEQYF. In DNA, the CDR3 is TGTGCCAGCTCACCGCTCGACAGGAGCTCCTACGAGCAGTACTTC. Looking up the rest from reference TRBV18 and TRBJ2-7 gives the full variable domain: NAGVMQNPRHLVRRRGQEARLRCSPMKGHSHVYWYRQLPEEGLKFMVYLQKENIIDESGMPKERFSAEFPKEGPSILRIQQVVRGDSAAYFCASSPLDRSSYEQYFGPGTRLTVT.

The chain recombines TRBV27 with TRBJ1-5, with D maybe TRBD1 (5 bases). The ends were cut back, 3 bases at V and 2 bases at J, with 5 bases in the middle. This CDR3 is 13 amino acids long. Germline values: CDR1 MNHEY, CDR2 SMNVEV (reference sequence). Written as DNA, the CDR3 is TGTGCCAGCAGTTTCAGGGGCAATCAGCCCCAGCATTTT. Amino acids: CASSFRGNQPQHF.

This clone was seen only a few times. The V and J genes are TRBV6-5 and TRBJ2-7, with 11 bases identical to TRBD1. This CDR3 has 15 residues. V lost 6 bases, J lost 1 base, and 5 bases stayed unmatched. Germline CDR1 MNHEY, CDR2 SVGAGI. The CDR3 reads CASSPGTGGSYEQYF. CDR3 DNA: TGTGCCAGCAGCCCCGGGACAGGGGGATCCTACGAGCAGTACTTC.

This chain joins TRBV5-1 and TRBJ2-7; D gene ambiguous. CDR1 is SGHRS, CDR2 YFSETQ, per germline. The V end lost 3 bases, the J end lost 1 base, and 8 bases lay between the germline ends. The CDR3 covers 13 residues. For the CDR3, the DNA is TGCGCCAGCAGCTATCAGGCGTCCTACGAGCAGTACTTC. Translating it yields CASSYQASYEQYF.

This clone was seen once. The chain is built from TRBV3-1 (or the pseudogene TRBV3-2) and TRBJ2-4; D is unresolved. The V and J ends lost 2 bases and 5 bases respectively, with 7 bases between them. From germline, CDR1 is LGHDT and CDR2 YNNKEL (reference sequence). This CDR3 has 13 residues. The CDR3 sequence is CASSQIGQNIQYF. The DNA of the CDR3 is TGTGCCAGCAGCCAAATTGGGCAAAACATTCAGTACTTC.

This chain links TRBV19 with TRBJ2-1; 13 bases line up with TRBD2. Germline CDR1 LNHDA, CDR2 SQIVND (reference sequence). V lost 5 bases, J lost 5 bases, and 6 bases stayed unmatched. The CDR3 runs 16 residues. The CDR3 DNA is TGTGCCAGTAGTCAAATCGGGACTAGCGGGAACAATGAGCAGTTCTTC. Its translation is CASSQIGTSGNNEQFF.

This chain joins TRBV24-1 and TRBJ2-1; D may be TRBD2 (5 bases). V was pared by 0 bases and J by 9 bases, with 8 bases between. Germline CDR1 reads KGHDR; CDR2 reads SFDVKD. The CDR3 has 13 residues. DNA for the CDR3: TGTGCCACCAGTGATTTGGGACTCTCTGAGCAGTTCTTC. Translated: CATSDLGLSEQFF.